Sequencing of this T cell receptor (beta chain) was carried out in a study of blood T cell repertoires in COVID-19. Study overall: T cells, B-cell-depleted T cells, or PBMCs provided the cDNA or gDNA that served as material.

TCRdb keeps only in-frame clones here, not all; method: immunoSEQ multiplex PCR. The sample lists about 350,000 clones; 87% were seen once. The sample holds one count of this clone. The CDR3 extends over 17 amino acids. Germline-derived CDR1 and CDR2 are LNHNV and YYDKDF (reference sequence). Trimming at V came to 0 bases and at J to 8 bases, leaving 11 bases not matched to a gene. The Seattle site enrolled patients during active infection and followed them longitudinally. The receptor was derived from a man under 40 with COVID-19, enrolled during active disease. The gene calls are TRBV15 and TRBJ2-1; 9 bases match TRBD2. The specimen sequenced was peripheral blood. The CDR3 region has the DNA TGTGCCACCAGCAGAGATTTGGTAGCGGGGGACCAGGATGAGCAGTTCTTC. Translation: CATSRDLVAGDQDEQFF.